A selection of T cell receptor beta chains follows, all from one sample in a study of CD8 T cells in Susac syndrome. From the immunoSEQ multiplex PCR reads, TCRdb called clonotypes with MiXCR, one entry per CDR3 protein. Of about 80,000 distinct CDR3 sequences detected, roughly 96% appear once; the ten largest clones hold around 0.43%. Sequenced material: CD8+ T cells from PBMCs. Source of these receptors: a human donor with Susac syndrome. Both conserved end residues are part of each CDR3. A D gene is named only where the DNA matches it firmly. The size entry is marked missing in some rows and otherwise reads once, few, many or a size class.

TRBJ2-5 once TRBD1 TRBV29-1 CSVGNPGTGRETQYF TGCAGCGTGGGAAACCCCGGGACAGGGAGGGAGACCCAGTACTTC
TRBJ2-1 once TRBD1 TRBV12-3/TRBV12-4 CASSPFDRAPDNEQFF TGTGCCAGCAGTCCCTTCGACAGGGCCCCCGACAATGAGCAGTTCTTC
TRBJ2-5 NA TRBD1 TRBV10-3 CAIGGTGRETQYF TGTGCCATCGGAGGGACAGGGCGGGAGACCCAGTACTTC
TRBJ1-3 NA NA TRBV29-1 CSVVVGGPSGNTIYF TGCAGCGTTGTGGTGGGGGGGCCCTCTGGAAACACCATATATTTT
TRBJ2-5 NA TRBD1 TRBV25-1 CASSGVWDRGHGTGETQYF TGTGCCAGCAGTGGGGTCTGGGACAGGGGTCACGGGACGGGAGAGACCCAGTACTTC
TRBJ2-5 NA NA TRBV28 CASEAGLTQYF TGTGCCAGCGAGGCGGGGTTGACCCAGTACTTC
TRBJ2-1 NA NA TRBV15 CATSREHEQFF TGTGCCACCAGCAGAGAGCATGAGCAGTTCTTC
TRBJ2-1 NA NA TRBV20-1 CSAAPDGANVNEQFF TGCAGTGCCGCCCCAGATGGGGCCAATGTGAATGAGCAGTTCTTC
TRBJ2-4 NA NA TRBV12-3/TRBV12-4 CASSTTEKNIQYF TGTGCCAGCAGTACGACAGAGAAAAACATTCAGTACTTC
TRBJ2-1 NA NA TRBV29-1 CSASRENEQFF TGCAGCGCGTCCAGGGAGAATGAGCAGTTCTTC
TRBJ2-7 once TRBD2 TRBV7-8 CASNGASGTYEQYF TGTGCCAGCAACGGGGCTAGCGGGACCTACGAGCAGTACTTC
TRBJ2-7 NA NA TRBV28 CASRGLGEQYF TGTGCCAGCCGAGGGCTGGGAGAGCAGTACTTC
TRBJ1-1 once NA TRBV4-3 CASSQRTQNTEAFF TGCGCCAGCAGCCAAAGGACACAGAACACTGAAGCTTTCTTT
TRBJ2-7 NA TRBD2 TRBV5-1 CASSFRREGPDEQYF TGCGCCAGCAGCTTCCGACGGGAGGGCCCCGACGAGCAGTACTTC
TRBJ2-1 NA NA TRBV9 CASSNPTGPSNEQFF TGTGCCAGCAGCAACCCGACAGGCCCCTCCAATGAGCAGTTCTTC
TRBJ2-1 NA TRBD1 TRBV15 CATSRDSGATGLEQFF TGTGCCACCAGCAGAGATTCGGGCGCGACAGGGCTTGAGCAGTTCTTC
TRBJ2-7 NA TRBD1 TRBV15 CATSKGDRGDEQYF TGTGCCACCAGCAAGGGGGACAGGGGGGACGAGCAGTACTTC
TRBJ2-1 NA TRBD1 TRBV4-1 CASSQDGTEQYNEQFF TGCGCCAGCAGCCAAGATGGGACAGAGCAGTACAATGAGCAGTTCTTC
TRBJ2-1 NA TRBD1 TRBV30 CAWSGTGAYNEQFF TGTGCCTGGAGTGGAACAGGGGCGTACAATGAGCAGTTCTTC
TRBJ1-1 NA NA TRBV29-1 CSVEDQEGITEAFF TGCAGCGTTGAAGATCAGGAGGGGATCACTGAAGCTTTCTTT
TRBJ1-5 NA TRBD1 TRBV5-1 CASSRTGGRWPQHF TGCGCCAGCAGCCGGACAGGGGGAAGATGGCCCCAGCATTTT
TRBJ2-4 NA NA TRBV18 CASSPRFLAGERGEVKNIQYF TGTGCCAGCTCACCACGTTTTCTTGCAGGGGAAAGAGGGGAAGTCAAAAACATTCAGTACTTC
TRBJ2-1 NA NA TRBV5-6 CASTEGGEQFF TGTGCCAGCACCGAGGGCGGTGAGCAGTTCTTC
TRBJ1-1 NA NA TRBV14 CASSPRRLLTEAFF TGTGCCAGCAGCCCCCGGAGGCTTCTCACTGAAGCTTTCTTT
TRBJ2-2 NA NA TRBV12-3/TRBV12-4 CASSQGTGELFF TGTGCCAGCAGCCAGGGAACCGGGGAGCTGTTTTTT
TRBJ2-1 NA NA TRBV6-2/TRBV6-3 CASSSKGTFNEQFF TGTGCCAGCAGCTCAAAAGGAACTTTCAATGAGCAGTTCTTC
TRBJ1-6 once NA TRBV9 CASSVGQSWHSPLHF TGTGCCAGCAGCGTCGGACAGTCTTGGCATTCACCCCTCCACTTT
TRBJ2-3 NA NA TRBV2 CASRAIDRPSTDTQYF TGTGCCAGCAGAGCCATCGACAGGCCCTCCACAGATACGCAGTATTTT
TRBJ2-3 NA TRBD2 TRBV5-4 CASRVDGRDPDTQYF TGTGCCAGCAGAGTTGACGGGAGGGATCCAGATACGCAGTATTTT
TRBJ2-1 NA NA TRBV13 CASSTRESYNEQFF TGTGCCAGCAGCACCCGGGAGTCATACAATGAGCAGTTCTTC
TRBJ1-6 NA NA TRBV18 CASSPGYYNSPLHF TGTGCCAGCTCACCAGGCTACTATAATTCACCCCTCCACTTT
TRBJ1-2 NA TRBD1 TRBV3-1 CASGDRGYGYTF TGTGCCAGCGGGGACAGGGGCTATGGCTACACCTTC
TRBJ2-3 NA TRBD2 TRBV7-3 CASSFGALAGTDTQYF TGTGCCAGCAGCTTCGGGGCCCTAGCGGGCACAGATACGCAGTATTTT
TRBJ2-5 NA NA TRBV18 CASSPPGASFQETQYF TGTGCCAGCTCACCACCGGGGGCGTCATTTCAAGAGACCCAGTACTTC
TRBJ2-1 NA TRBD2 TRBV18 CASSQSSGSEQFF TGTGCCAGCTCACAGAGTAGCGGGAGTGAGCAGTTCTTC
TRBJ1-2 NA NA TRBV7-3 CASSSAEDLGQGYGYTF TGTGCCAGCAGCTCAGCGGAGGACCTGGGGCAGGGCTATGGCTACACCTTC
TRBJ2-2 NA NA TRBV7-9 CASSPPISSGELFF TGTGCCAGCAGCCCCCCCATAAGCTCCGGGGAGCTGTTTTTT
TRBJ2-3 NA TRBD1 TRBV25-1 CASSPRDRFTDTQYF TGTGCCAGCAGTCCCCGGGACAGATTCACAGATACGCAGTATTTT
TRBJ2-1 NA NA TRBV5-1 CASSLAVGFSYNEQFF TGCGCCAGCAGCTTGGCCGTTGGCTTCTCCTACAATGAGCAGTTCTTC
TRBJ2-5 NA NA TRBV30 CAWSVPQEYQETQYF TGTGCCTGGAGTGTACCCCAGGAGTACCAAGAGACCCAGTACTTC
TRBJ2-5 NA TRBD2 TRBV20-1 CSARDTAAGGVRETQYF TGCAGTGCTAGAGATACCGCAGCGGGGGGCGTTAGAGAGACCCAGTACTTC
TRBJ1-6 NA NA TRBV9 CASSVDEGGNSPLHF TGTGCCAGCAGCGTAGATGAGGGCGGTAATTCACCCCTCCACTTT
TRBJ2-4 NA NA TRBV28 CASSSTGELAKNIQYF TGTGCCAGCAGCTCAACGGGGGAACTAGCCAAAAACATTCAGTACTTC
TRBJ2-1 NA NA TRBV12-3/TRBV12-4 CASYQGGEQFF TGTGCCAGTTACCAGGGGGGTGAGCAGTTCTTC
TRBJ2-7 NA NA TRBV27 CASSRGRAPLEQYF TGTGCCAGCAGCCGTGGACGGGCGCCTCTAGAGCAGTACTTC
TRBJ2-1 NA NA TRBV20-1 CSARLTTLNEQFF TGCAGTGCCCGACTGACTACCCTCAATGAGCAGTTCTTC
TRBJ2-5 NA TRBD1 TRBV12-3/TRBV12-4 CASSPDRVEETQYF TGTGCCAGCAGCCCGGACAGGGTTGAAGAGACCCAGTACTTC
TRBJ1-2 NA TRBD1 TRBV13 CASSPGTGVYGYTF TGTGCCAGCAGCCCTGGAACAGGGGTCTATGGCTACACCTTC
TRBJ2-1 NA NA TRBV2 CASSDGQGFYNEQFF TGTGCCAGCAGTGACGGCCAGGGGTTCTACAATGAGCAGTTCTTC
TRBJ2-7 NA NA TRBV6-5 CASSVEDGGRGEQYF TGTGCCAGCAGTGTAGAGGATGGCGGTCGAGGCGAGCAGTACTTC
TRBJ1-5 NA NA TRBV5-6 CASPDSNQPQHF TGTGCCAGCCCGGATAGCAATCAGCCCCAGCATTTT
TRBJ1-1 NA NA TRBV2 CASSTLRYAEAFF TGTGCCAGCAGTACCCTAAGGTACGCTGAAGCTTTCTTT
TRBJ2-3 NA NA TRBV2 CASSEDTQYF TGTGCCAGCAGTGAAGATACGCAGTATTTT
TRBJ2-1 NA NA TRBV20-1 CSASREGALNEQFF TGCAGTGCTAGTAGGGAGGGGGCCTTAAATGAGCAGTTCTTC
TRBJ2-1 NA NA TRBV5-1 CASSLEVSSYNEQFF TGCGCCAGCAGCTTGGAGGTTAGCTCCTACAATGAGCAGTTCTTC